Listed here is a single TCR beta chain. Its antigen is not known. The data stem from a study of cytomegalovirus exposure and HLA in healthy donors. Study-wide results and limits: Indistinguishable V segments such as TRBV6-2 and TRBV6-3 were excluded.

The PCR employed 60 Vbeta primers together with 13 Jbeta primers. Produced via immunoSEQ multiplex PCR; TCRdb's table is partial and in-frame only. The sample consists of about 120,000 clones, about 80% of them appearing once. V shed 6 bases and J shed 0 bases, with 12 bases lying between them. CDR1 KGHSH and CDR2 LQKENI come from the germline V gene. This CDR3 spans 15 amino acids. This sequence originates from a woman between 18 and 29 years old in good health and CMV-seronegative. The rearrangement uses TRBV18 and TRBJ2-1; the D gene is possibly TRBD1 (6 bases). What was sequenced was PBMCs. The CDR3 loop is CASSRQESSYNEQFF. The CDR3 DNA reads as TGTGCCAGCTCCCGACAGGAGAGCTCCTACAATGAGCAGTTCTTC.